A selection of T cell receptor beta chains follows, all from one sample in a study of shared clonotypes between healthy human individuals. This table comes from immunoSEQ multiplex PCR, and its TCRdb copy is limited to in-frame clones, with some not included. The data contain millions of clones, 90% to 95% of them singletons. What was sequenced was naive CD8+ T cells from PBMCs. These receptors were obtained from a man aged 18 to 29 in good health. Some clones in this sample may be carry-over from other donors' samples. The CDR3 runs from the conserved cysteine through the conserved F or W. The D gene is left open where the match is weak. Some rows have no size entry. The others give once, few or many, or a class for an expanded clone.

cdr3_aa: CASSYLIRRETDTQYF
j_call: TRBJ2-3
d_call: .
v_call: TRBV6-6
clone_size: .

cdr3_aa: CASSSREQGSNQPQHF
j_call: TRBJ1-5
d_call: .
v_call: TRBV7-2
clone_size: .

cdr3_aa: CASSQVGTGVHTIYF
j_call: TRBJ1-3
d_call: TRBD1
v_call: TRBV4-1
clone_size: .

cdr3_aa: CAWSAWDPIASGDTEAFF
j_call: TRBJ1-1
d_call: .
v_call: TRBV30
clone_size: once

cdr3_aa: CASKPGGGPSGANVLTF
j_call: TRBJ2-6
d_call: TRBD2
v_call: TRBV28
clone_size: once

cdr3_aa: CASSIFGAHYEQYF
j_call: TRBJ2-7
d_call: .
v_call: TRBV19
clone_size: .

cdr3_aa: CASSTGTGSYEQYF
j_call: TRBJ2-7
d_call: TRBD1
v_call: TRBV11-2
clone_size: .

cdr3_aa: CASSQDASGGYNEQFF
j_call: TRBJ2-1
d_call: TRBD2
v_call: TRBV4-3
clone_size: .

cdr3_aa: CASSSGLFHNEQFF
j_call: TRBJ2-1
d_call: .
v_call: TRBV11-2
clone_size: .

cdr3_aa: CASSGTTYEQYF
j_call: TRBJ2-7
d_call: .
v_call: TRBV9
clone_size: .

cdr3_aa: CASSLGLAYEQYF
j_call: TRBJ2-7
d_call: .
v_call: TRBV27
clone_size: .

cdr3_aa: CASTPNGRSTDTQYF
j_call: TRBJ2-3
d_call: TRBD2
v_call: TRBV28
clone_size: .

cdr3_aa: CASRTTGNTGELFF
j_call: TRBJ2-2
d_call: .
v_call: TRBV6-5
clone_size: .

cdr3_aa: CASSLAPLAGDYEQYF
j_call: TRBJ2-7
d_call: TRBD2
v_call: TRBV4-1
clone_size: .